This record looks at one TCR beta chain sequence and its context. It lacks a known antigen. No base-level quality is on record; no much larger clone is a single base apart. The immunoSEQ Assay, a bias-controlled multiplex PCR, was used to amplify TCRbeta CDR3 regions from genomic DNA. The authors' analysis ran thus. The number of nucleated cells in each sample was estimated from the amplification of reference gene primers within the assay. To quantify the absolute abundance of each unique TCRbeta CDR3 rearrangement, sequence reads were collapsed and filtered. Productive Simpson clonality was computed per sample as the square root of Simpson's diversity index over productive rearrangements. TCRdb's version of the immuneACCESS table is confined to in-frame rearrangements and falls short of the full clone set. An unresolved V gene accounts for under half of the shortfall where checked; the remainder is of unknown origin. V, J and clone size were drawn from that table, and D and trimming were deduced from the DNA. The sample contains about 43,000 clones, approximately 90% of them found a single time. The top ten hold roughly a tenth of the sample.

This record comes from a study of blood T cell repertoires in COVID-19 (dated by TCRdb to 2018 to 2021). In the study overall: Samples covering the acute and convalescent phases of COVID-19 were provided by collaborators in the United States, Italy and Spain. The repertoires were released in a freely available public database intended as a resource for research on the immune response to SARS-CoV-2. The prospective study material was composed of cDNA or gDNA derived from T cells, B-cell-depleted T cells, or PBMCs. The samples were drawn from two sources: the first 160 participants of the ongoing ImmuneRACE study, and over 950 subjects contributed by 6 global collaborators. Where available, HLA class I and class II types were taken from metadata supplied by the sample provider and were not determined by assay-based typing. The dataset comprised deeply sampled blood TCRbeta repertoires from subjects exposed to, actively infected with, or recovered from COVID-19. The sample metadata nearly always contained a de-identified subject ID, COVID-19 status, age in years and sex.

Whole blood was collected in K2EDTA tubes by collaborating institutions according to the institutions' own protocols. Collaborator samples were shipped for TCRbeta analysis as frozen whole blood, isolated PBMCs, or DNA extracted from either sample type. The cysteine opens and the phenylalanine closes a CDR3 of 14 amino acids. The entry retains the CDR3 DNA only, 42 bases that are in frame from base 1. The germline V gene encodes CDR1 GTSNPN and CDR2 SVGIG (reference sequence). V was cut back by 0 bases and J by 2 bases, leaving a gap of 11 bases between them. The full study reports these points: How much clinical and demographic metadata was included differed by source and by participant, and the metadata was provided uncurated.

The receptor comes from a woman of 80 years or more with active COVID-19. The chain is made from TRBV30 and TRBJ2-7, and the D gene may be TRBD2, 6 bases matching. The sequencing sample was made of peripheral blood. The CDR3 corresponds to CAWSVLGRTYEQYF. The nucleotide sequence reads as follows: TGTGCCTGGAGTGTACTCGGGAGAACCTACGAGCAGTACTTC.